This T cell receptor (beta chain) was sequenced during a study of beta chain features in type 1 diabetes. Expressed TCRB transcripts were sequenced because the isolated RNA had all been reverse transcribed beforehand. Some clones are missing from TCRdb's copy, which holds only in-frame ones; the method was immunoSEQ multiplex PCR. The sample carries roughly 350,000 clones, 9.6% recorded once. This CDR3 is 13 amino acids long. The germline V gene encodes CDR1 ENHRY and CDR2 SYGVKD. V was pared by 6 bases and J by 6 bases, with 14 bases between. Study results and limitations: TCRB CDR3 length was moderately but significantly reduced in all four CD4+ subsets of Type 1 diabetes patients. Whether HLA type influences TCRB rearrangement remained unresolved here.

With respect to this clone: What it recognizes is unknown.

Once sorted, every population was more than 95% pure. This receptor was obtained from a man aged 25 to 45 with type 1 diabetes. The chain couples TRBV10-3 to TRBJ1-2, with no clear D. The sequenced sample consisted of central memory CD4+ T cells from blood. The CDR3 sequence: CAIRDQPPHGYTF. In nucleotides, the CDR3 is TGTGCCATCAGGGACCAGCCCCCCCATGGCTACACCTTC.